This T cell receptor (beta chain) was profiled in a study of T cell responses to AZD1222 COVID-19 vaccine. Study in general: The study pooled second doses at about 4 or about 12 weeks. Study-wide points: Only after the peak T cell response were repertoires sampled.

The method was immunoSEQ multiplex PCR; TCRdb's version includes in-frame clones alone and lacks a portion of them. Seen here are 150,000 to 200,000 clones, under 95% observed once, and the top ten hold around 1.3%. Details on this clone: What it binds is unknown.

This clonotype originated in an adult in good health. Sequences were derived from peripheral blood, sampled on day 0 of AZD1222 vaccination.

The DNA of the CDR3 is TGTGCCAGCAGTTTATCCGGTGGGAGACCCACTGAAGCTTTCTTT. It codes for CASSLSGGRPTEAFF. The V gene is TRBV28, the J gene TRBJ1-1; D is uncertain. Germline V lookup: CDR1 MDHEN, CDR2 SYDVKM. The CDR3 covers 15 residues. Between the trimmed V and J ends, which lost 1 base and 4 bases, there was a span of 13 bases.